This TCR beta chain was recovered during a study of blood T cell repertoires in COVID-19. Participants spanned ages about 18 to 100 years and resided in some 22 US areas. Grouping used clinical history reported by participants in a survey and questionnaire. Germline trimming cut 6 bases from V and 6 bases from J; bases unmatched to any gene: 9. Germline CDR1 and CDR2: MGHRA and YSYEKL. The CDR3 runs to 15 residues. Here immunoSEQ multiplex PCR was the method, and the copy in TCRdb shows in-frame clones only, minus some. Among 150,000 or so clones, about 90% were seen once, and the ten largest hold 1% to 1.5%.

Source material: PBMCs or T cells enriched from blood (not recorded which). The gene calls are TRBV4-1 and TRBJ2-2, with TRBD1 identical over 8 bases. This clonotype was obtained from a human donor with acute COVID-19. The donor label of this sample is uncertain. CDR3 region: CASRIGQGRAGELFF. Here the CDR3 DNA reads TGCGCCAGCAGGATCGGACAGGGTAGGGCCGGGGAGCTGTTTTTT.